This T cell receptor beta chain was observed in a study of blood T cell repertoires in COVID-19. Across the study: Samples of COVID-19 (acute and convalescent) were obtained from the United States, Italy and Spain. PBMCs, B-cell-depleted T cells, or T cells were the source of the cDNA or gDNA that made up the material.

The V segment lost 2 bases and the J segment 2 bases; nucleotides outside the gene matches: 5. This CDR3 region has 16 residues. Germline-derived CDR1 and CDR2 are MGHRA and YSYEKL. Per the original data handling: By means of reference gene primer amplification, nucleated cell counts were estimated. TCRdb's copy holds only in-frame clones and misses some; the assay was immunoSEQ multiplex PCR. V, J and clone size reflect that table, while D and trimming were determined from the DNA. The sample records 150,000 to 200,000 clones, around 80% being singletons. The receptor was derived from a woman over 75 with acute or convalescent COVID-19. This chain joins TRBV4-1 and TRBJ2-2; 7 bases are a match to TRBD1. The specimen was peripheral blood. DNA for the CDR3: TGCGCCAGCAGCCAACCCCGGGACAGAAACACCGGGGAGCTGTTTTTT. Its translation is CASSQPRDRNTGELFF.